These 16 T cell receptor beta chains were all obtained from the same sample, sequenced in a study of control samples from healthy donors and cancer patients. Profiled with immunoSEQ multiplex PCR; TCRdb holds only in-frame clones, not every one. The sample consists of approximately 120,000 clones, about 90% of them appearing once. Sequencing was carried out using blood. The source of these receptors is a man in his 60s in good health.

The chain uses TRBV11-2 and TRBJ1-2; tentatively, D is TRBD1 (6 bases). Trimming removed 2 bases from V and 8 bases from J, with 12 bases in between. Germline CDR1 SGHAT, CDR2 FQNNGV. The CDR3 extends over 13 amino acids. This chain's CDR3 is CASSLWDTGGYTF. CDR3 in DNA: TGTGCCAGCAGCTTATGGGACACGGGGGGCTACACCTTC.

The genes are TRBV4-2 and TRBJ1-5; a possible D gene is TRBD1 (6 bases). CDR1 and CDR2 from the germline V gene are LGHNA and YNFKEQ. This CDR3 spans 15 amino acids. The ends were cut back, 0 bases at V and 7 bases at J, with 13 bases in the middle. CDR3 loop: CASSQDSQGLQPQHF. DNA of the CDR3: TGTGCCAGCAGCCAAGATAGCCAGGGGTTACAGCCCCAGCATTTT.

The chain joins TRBV28 to TRBJ1-2, with 7 bases fitting TRBD1. The CDR3 spans 17 residues. Unmatched junction bases numbered 19, after V lost 5 bases and J lost 7 bases. CDR1 is MDHEN, CDR2 SYDVKM, per germline. CDR3 bases: TGTGCCAGCAGTCTCCGACAGGGAGCCCTTATAGTTGGTGGCTACACCTTC. Amino acid sequence: CASSLRQGALIVGGYTF.

The CDR3 DNA reads as TGTGCCAGCAGCTCGGACGGAGTCTCTGGAAACACCATATATTTT. Its protein is CASSSDGVSGNTIYF. The chain couples TRBV7-8 to TRBJ1-3; D is undetermined. This CDR3 comprises 15 residues. Germline loops: CDR1 SGHVS, CDR2 FQNEAQ. The V end was cut by 4 bases, the J end by 0 bases, with 10 bases between.

This clone was detected only once. The chain combines TRBV5-1 with TRBJ1-1; TRBD1 matches at 9 bases. J gave up 4 bases and V 5 bases, and 6 bases lay outside the gene matches. CDR1 is SGHRS and CDR2 is YFSETQ in the germline V gene. The CDR3 consists of 14 residues. The CDR3 here is CASRGQGLITEAFF. The CDR3 DNA is TGCGCCAGCAGGGGACAGGGCCTCATCACTGAAGCTTTCTTT.

V gene TRBV29-1 combines with J gene TRBJ2-3, with D perhaps matching TRBD2 (6 bases). The CDR3 covers 13 residues. Germline V CDR1 and CDR2: SQVTM, ANQGSEA. V lost 3 bases, J lost 5 bases, and 12 bases lay in between. The CDR3 bases are TGCAGCGTTGATATGGCGGGGCAAGATACGCAGTATTTT. It encodes CSVDMAGQDTQYF.

This chain joins TRBV4-1 and TRBJ1-1; no definite D call. Deletions cut 2 bases from V and 2 bases from J, with 12 bases between. The CDR3 extends over 15 amino acids. Germline lookup yields CDR1 MGHRA and CDR2 YSYEKL. CDR3 sequence reads: CASSQFAHPNTEAFF. The CDR3 DNA follows: TGCGCCAGCAGCCAATTTGCACACCCAAACACTGAAGCTTTCTTT.

The chain employs TRBV13 and TRBJ1-5, with no clear D. Trimming left V 5 bases short and J 3 bases short, with 11 bases between. This CDR3 has 14 residues. Germline-derived CDR1 and CDR2 are PRHDT and FYEKMQ (reference sequence). CDR3 in DNA: TGTGCCAGCAGCCACGGACGGGTCAATCAGCCCCAGCATTTT. This sequence encodes CASSHGRVNQPQHF.

This clone was seen just once. The chain employs TRBV12-3 or TRBV12-4 and TRBJ2-5; D is possibly TRBD1 or TRBD2 (6 bases each). The CDR3 contains 11 residues. V shed 8 bases and J shed 8 bases, with 12 bases lying between them. The CDR3 coding sequence is TGTGCCAGCGCCACAGGGACTACCCAGTACTTC. This codes for CASATGTTQYF.

The chain is built from TRBV7-2 and TRBJ2-4; 7 bases are shared with TRBD1. The CDR3 is made up of 16 amino acids. Per germline, CDR1 SGHTA and CDR2 FQGNSA. V dropped 4 bases and J dropped 5; count of bases not matched to a gene: 11. CDR3 sequence: CASSSFTGAGQNIQYF. The CDR3 DNA follows: TGTGCCAGCAGCTCGTTTACAGGGGCGGGCCAAAACATTCAGTACTTC. Variable domain in full (rest from reference TRBV7-2 and TRBJ2-4): GAGVSQSPSNKVTEKGKDVELRCDPISGHTALYWYRQSLGQGLEFLIYFQGNSAPDKSGLPSDRFSAERTGGSVSTLTIQRTQQEDSAVYLCASSSFTGAGQNIQYFGAGTRLSVL.

CDR3 sequence: CASSLDGGPAETQYF. The CDR3 coding sequence is TGTGCCAGCAGCTTAGACGGGGGTCCGGCAGAGACCCAGTACTTC. The rearrangement joins TRBV11-1 to TRBJ2-5, with D perhaps matching TRBD2 (6 bases). The CDR3 totals 15 residues. V gave up 1 base and J gave up 4 bases, with 13 bases separating them. Germline V CDR1 and CDR2: SGHAT, FQDESV (reference sequence).

The gene calls are TRBV2 and TRBJ1-6; the D is unclear. The CDR3 spans 14 residues. Germline V gene lookup returns CDR1 SNHLY and CDR2 FYNNEI. V was pared by 3 bases and J by 7 bases, with 10 bases between. Here the CDR3 reads CASSESLGNSPLHF. CDR3 DNA sequence: TGTGCCAGCAGTGAGAGTTTAGGGAATTCACCCCTCCACTTT.

The rearrangement links TRBV7-2 to TRBJ2-3; D is ambiguous. Germline values: CDR1 SGHTA, CDR2 FQGNSA. V lost 1 base to trimming and J lost 0 bases, with 5 bases between them. The CDR3 has 14 residues. The CDR3 loop is CASSLEVSTDTQYF. The CDR3 DNA sequence: TGTGCCAGCAGCTTAGAGGTCAGCACAGATACGCAGTATTTT.

This sequence joins TRBV3-1 (or the pseudogene TRBV3-2) and TRBJ2-5; 10 bases fit TRBD2. V dropped 0 bases and J dropped 4; count of bases not matched to a gene: 11. CDR1 and CDR2 from the germline V gene are LGHDT and YNNKEL (reference sequence). CDR3 length: 18 amino acids. The CDR3 bases are TGTGCCAGCAGCCAAGATCCCGTTGGGACTAGCGCGGTAGAGACCCAGTACTTC. This sequence encodes CASSQDPVGTSAVETQYF.

V gene TRBV19 combines with J gene TRBJ2-7; D is possibly TRBD1 or TRBD2 (7 bases each). The CDR3 runs 15 residues. Germline CDR1 and CDR2: LNHDA and SQIVND (reference sequence). Trimming pared 7 bases from V and 2 bases from J, leaving 18 bases between. The CDR3 bases are TGTGCCAGTACCCCAGGGGGGGGCTACCCCTACGAGCAGTACTTC. It yields the protein CASTPGGGYPYEQYF.

The gene calls are TRBV6-1 and TRBJ1-6, with D possibly being TRBD1 (6 bases). CDR3 length: 14 amino acids. The V gene's germline CDR1 is MNHNS and CDR2 SASEGT. Trimming removed 5 bases from V and 10 bases from J, with 15 bases in between. The CDR3 sequence is CASSFAGDVSPLHF. CDR3 bases: TGTGCCAGCAGTTTCGCAGGGGATGTGTCACCCCTCCACTTT.